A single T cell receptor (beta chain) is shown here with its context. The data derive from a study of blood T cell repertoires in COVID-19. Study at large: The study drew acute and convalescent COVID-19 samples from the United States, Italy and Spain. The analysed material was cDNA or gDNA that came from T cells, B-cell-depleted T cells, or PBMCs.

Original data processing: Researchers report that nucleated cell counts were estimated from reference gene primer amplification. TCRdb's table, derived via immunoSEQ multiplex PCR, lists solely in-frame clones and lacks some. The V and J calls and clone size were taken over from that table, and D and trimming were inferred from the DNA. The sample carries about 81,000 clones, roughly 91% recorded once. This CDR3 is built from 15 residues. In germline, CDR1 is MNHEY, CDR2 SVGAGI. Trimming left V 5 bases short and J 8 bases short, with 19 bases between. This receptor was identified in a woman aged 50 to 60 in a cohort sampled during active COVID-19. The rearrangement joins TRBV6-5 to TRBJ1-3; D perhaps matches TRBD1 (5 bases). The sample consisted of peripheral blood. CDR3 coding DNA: TGTGCCAGCAGTCAAAATTTTGGACAAGTCCACACCATATATTTT. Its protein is CASSQNFGQVHTIYF.